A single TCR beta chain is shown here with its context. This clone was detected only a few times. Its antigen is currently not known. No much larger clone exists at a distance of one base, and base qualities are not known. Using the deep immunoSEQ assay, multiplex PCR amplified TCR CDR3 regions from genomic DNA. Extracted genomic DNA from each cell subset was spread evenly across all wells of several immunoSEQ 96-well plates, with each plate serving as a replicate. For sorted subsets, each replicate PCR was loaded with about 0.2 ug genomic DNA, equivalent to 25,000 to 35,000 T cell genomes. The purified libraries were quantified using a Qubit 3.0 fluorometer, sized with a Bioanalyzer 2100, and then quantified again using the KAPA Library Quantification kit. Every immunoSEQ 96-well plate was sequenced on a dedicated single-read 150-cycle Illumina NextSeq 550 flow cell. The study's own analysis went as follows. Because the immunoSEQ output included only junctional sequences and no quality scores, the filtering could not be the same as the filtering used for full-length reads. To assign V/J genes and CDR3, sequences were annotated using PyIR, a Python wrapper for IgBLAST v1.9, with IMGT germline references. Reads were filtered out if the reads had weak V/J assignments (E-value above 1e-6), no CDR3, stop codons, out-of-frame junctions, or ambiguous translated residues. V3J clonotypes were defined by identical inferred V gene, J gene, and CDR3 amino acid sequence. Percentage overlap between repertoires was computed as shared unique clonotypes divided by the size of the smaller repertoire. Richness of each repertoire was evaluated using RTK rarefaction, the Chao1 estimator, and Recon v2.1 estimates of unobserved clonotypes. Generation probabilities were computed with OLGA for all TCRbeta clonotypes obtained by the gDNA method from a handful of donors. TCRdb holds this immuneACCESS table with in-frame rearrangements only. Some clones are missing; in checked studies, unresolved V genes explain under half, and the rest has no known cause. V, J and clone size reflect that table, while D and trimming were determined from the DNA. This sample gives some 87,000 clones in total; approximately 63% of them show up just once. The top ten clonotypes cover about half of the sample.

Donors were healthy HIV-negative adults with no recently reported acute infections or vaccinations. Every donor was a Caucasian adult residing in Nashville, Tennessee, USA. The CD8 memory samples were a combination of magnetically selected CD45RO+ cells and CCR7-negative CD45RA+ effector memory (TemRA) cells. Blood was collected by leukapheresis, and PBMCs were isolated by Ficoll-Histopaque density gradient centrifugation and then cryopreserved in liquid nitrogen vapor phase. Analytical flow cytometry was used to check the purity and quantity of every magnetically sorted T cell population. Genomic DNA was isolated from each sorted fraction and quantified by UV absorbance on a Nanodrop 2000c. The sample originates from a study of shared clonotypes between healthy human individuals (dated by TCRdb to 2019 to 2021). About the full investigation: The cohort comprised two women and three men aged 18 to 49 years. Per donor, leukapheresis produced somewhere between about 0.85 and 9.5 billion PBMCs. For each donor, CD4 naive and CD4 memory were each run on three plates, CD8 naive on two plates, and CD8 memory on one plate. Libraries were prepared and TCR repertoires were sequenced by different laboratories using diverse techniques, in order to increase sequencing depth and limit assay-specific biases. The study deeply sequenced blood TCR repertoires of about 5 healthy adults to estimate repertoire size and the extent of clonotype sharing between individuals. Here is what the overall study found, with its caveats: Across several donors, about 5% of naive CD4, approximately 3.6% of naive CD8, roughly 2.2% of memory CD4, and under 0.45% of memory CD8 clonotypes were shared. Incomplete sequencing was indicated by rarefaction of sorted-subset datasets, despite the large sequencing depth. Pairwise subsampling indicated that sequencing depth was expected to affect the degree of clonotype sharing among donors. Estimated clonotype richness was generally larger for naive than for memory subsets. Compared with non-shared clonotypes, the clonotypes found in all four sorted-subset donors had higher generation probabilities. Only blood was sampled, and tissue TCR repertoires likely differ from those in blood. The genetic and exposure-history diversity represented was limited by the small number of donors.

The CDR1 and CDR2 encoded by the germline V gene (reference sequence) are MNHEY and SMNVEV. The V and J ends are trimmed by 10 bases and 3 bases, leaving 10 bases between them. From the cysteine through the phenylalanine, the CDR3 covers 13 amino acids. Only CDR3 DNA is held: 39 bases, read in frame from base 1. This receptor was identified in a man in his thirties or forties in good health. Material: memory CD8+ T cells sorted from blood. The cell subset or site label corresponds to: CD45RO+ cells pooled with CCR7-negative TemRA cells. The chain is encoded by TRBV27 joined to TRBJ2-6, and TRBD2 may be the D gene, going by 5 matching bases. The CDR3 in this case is CATRAGGANVLTF. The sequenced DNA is TGTGCCACAAGGGCGGGTGGGGCCAACGTCCTGACTTTC.